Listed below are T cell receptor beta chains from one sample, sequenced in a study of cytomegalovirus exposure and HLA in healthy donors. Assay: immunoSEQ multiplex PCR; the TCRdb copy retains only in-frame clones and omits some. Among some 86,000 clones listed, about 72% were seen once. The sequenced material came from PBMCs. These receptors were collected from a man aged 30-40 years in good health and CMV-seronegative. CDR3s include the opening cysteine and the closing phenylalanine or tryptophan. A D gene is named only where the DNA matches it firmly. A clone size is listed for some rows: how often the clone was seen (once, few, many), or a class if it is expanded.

TGCAGCGTTGCTCAGTACTATGGCTACACCTTC	CSVAQYYGYTF	TRBV29-1	.	.	TRBJ1-2
TGCGCCAGCAGAGTGACAGTAACCTACGAGCAGTACTTC	CASRVTVTYEQYF	TRBV5-1	.	.	TRBJ2-7
TGTGCCAGCAGTGAATGGGTAGCCGGGGATACGCAGTATTTT	CASSEWVAGDTQYF	TRBV6-1	.	.	TRBJ2-3
TGTGCCAGCAGACCCCCCCCGGGACAGGGGTTTGAAGCTTTCTTT	CASRPPPGQGFEAFF	TRBV6-5	.	TRBD1	TRBJ1-1
TGTGCCAGCAGTGAAAGAACGAGCTCCTACGAGCAGTACTTC	CASSERTSSYEQYF	TRBV6-1	few	.	TRBJ2-7
TGTGCCAGCAGCTTAGTAGTCATCCATAGGGGTACTAACTATGGCTACACCTTC	CASSLVVIHRGTNYGYTF	TRBV7-8	.	.	TRBJ1-2
TGCGCCAGCAGCAGACAGCCCAACACTGAAGCTTTCTTT	CASSRQPNTEAFF	TRBV5-1	.	.	TRBJ1-1
TGTGCCTGGAGTCCTAGGACATATTCCTACGAGCAGTACTTC	CAWSPRTYSYEQYF	TRBV30	.	.	TRBJ2-7
TGTGCCAGCAGCCCCCAATTTACACAGCCCCAGCATTTT	CASSPQFTQPQHF	TRBV27	.	.	TRBJ1-5
TGCAGCGTTTACATCAATGAGCAGTTCTTC	CSVYINEQFF	TRBV29-1	.	.	TRBJ2-1
TGTGCCAGCAGCTCAACCTCACTGAATCAGCCCCAGCATTTT	CASSSTSLNQPQHF	TRBV9	.	.	TRBJ1-5
TGTGCCAGCTCACCAATACTAGCGGGGCACAATGAGCAGTTCTTC	CASSPILAGHNEQFF	TRBV18	.	TRBD2	TRBJ2-1
TGTGCCAGCAGCTTAGCGACAGGGGACTACGAGCAGTACTTC	CASSLATGDYEQYF	TRBV7-8	few	TRBD1	TRBJ2-7
TGTGCCAGTAGTATAAGAGCGGGAGGGCCTGACACCGGGGAGCTGTTTTTT	CASSIRAGGPDTGELFF	TRBV19	.	TRBD2	TRBJ2-2
TGTGCCAGCAGTCTATGGACAGGGGGCCAGAATGAAAAACTGTTTTTT	CASSLWTGGQNEKLFF	TRBV27	.	TRBD1	TRBJ1-4
TGTGCCAGCAGTCTACCGACTAGCGGTATGAACAATGAGCAGTTCTTC	CASSLPTSGMNNEQFF	TRBV28	once	TRBD2	TRBJ2-1